A single T cell receptor beta chain is shown here with its context. Its matching antigen is unknown. The CDR3 has 14 amino acids. The V end lost 6 bases, the J end lost 4 bases, and 13 bases lay between the germline ends. The germline V gene encodes CDR1 MNHNS and CDR2 SASEGT. The data were obtained in a study of OX40 agonist ivuxolimab in advanced cancers. Study conclusions and caveats: Both blood CD4+ and CD8+ T cells showed clonal growth by week 6 at 0.1 to 3.0 mg/kg. In CD8+ T cells, expanded clones were on average more numerous than in CD4+. Nonresponders, in some cases, also had low normalized T-cell clonal expansion.

Libraries were prepared by immunoSEQ multiplex PCR; TCRdb keeps only in-frame clonotypes and omits some of them. This table holds 40,000 to 45,000 clones, more than 75% found once. This receptor was identified in an adult with an advanced solid tumor such as melanoma, head and neck, liver or kidney cancer. Specimen: CD4+ or CD8+ T cells sorted from blood, collected in a trial of the OX40 agonist ivuxolimab. This rearrangement joins TRBV6-1 to TRBJ1-3; no clear D gene. The CDR3 region is CASRDPETGNTIYF. CDR3 DNA: TGTGCCAGCAGGGATCCAGAGACGGGAAACACCATATATTTT.